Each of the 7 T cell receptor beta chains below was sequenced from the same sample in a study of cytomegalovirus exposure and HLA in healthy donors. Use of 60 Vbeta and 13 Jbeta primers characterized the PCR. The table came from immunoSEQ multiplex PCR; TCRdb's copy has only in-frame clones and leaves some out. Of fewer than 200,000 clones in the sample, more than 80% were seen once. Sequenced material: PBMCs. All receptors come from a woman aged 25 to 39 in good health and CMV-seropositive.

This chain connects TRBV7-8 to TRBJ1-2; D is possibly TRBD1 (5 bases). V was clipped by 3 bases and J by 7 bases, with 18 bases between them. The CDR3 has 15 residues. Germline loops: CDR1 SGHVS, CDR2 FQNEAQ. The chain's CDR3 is CASSFPFRRDGGYTF. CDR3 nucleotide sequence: TGTGCCAGCAGCTTTCCGTTTAGGAGGGACGGTGGCTACACCTTC.

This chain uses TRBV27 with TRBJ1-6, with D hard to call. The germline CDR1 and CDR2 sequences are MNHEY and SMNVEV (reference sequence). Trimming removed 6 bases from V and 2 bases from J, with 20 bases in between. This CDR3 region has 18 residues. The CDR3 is CASSPSPLWLTYNSPLHF. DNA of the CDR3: TGTGCCAGCAGCCCCTCCCCCTTATGGCTCACCTATAATTCACCCCTCCACTTT.

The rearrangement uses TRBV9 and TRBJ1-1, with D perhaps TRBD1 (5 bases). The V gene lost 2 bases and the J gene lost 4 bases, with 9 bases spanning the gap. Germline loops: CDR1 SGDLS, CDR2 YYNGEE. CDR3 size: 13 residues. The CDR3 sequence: CASSVTGGTEAFF. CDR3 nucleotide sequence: TGTGCCAGCAGCGTGACGGGGGGCACTGAAGCTTTCTTT. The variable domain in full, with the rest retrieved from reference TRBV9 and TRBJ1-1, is DSGVTQTPKHLITATGQRVTLRCSPRSGDLSVYWYQQSLDQGLQFLIQYYNGEERAKGNILERFSAQQFPDLHSELNLSSLELGDSALYFCASSVTGGTEAFFGQGTRLTVV.

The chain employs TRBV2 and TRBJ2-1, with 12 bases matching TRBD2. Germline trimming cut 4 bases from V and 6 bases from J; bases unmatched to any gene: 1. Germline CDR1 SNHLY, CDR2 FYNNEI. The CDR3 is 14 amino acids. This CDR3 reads CASSGLAGANEQFF. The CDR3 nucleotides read TGTGCCAGCAGTGGACTAGCGGGGGCCAATGAGCAGTTCTTC.

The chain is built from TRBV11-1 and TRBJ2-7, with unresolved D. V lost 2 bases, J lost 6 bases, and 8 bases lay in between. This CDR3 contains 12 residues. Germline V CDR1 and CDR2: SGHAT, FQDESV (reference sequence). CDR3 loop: CASSLLWSEQYF. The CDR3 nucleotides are TGTGCCAGCAGCTTACTCTGGAGCGAGCAGTACTTC. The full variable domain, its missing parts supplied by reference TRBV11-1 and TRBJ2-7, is EAEVAQSPRYKITEKSQAVAFWCDPISGHATLYWYRQILGQGPELLVQFQDESVVDDSQLPKDRFSAERLKGVDSTLKIQPAELGDSAMYLCASSLLWSEQYFGPGTRLTVT.

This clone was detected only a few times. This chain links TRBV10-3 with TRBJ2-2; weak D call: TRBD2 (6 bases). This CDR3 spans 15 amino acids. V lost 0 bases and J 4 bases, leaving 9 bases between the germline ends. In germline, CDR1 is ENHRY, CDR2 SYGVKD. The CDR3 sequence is CAISESRGGTGELFF. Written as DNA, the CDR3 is TGTGCCATCAGTGAGTCGAGGGGAGGCACCGGGGAGCTGTTTTTT.

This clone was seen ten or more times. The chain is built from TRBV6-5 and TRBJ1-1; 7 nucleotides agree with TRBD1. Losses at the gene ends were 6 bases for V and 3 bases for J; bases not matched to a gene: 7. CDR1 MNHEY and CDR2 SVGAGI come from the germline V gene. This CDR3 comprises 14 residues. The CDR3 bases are TGTGCCAGCAGAAAGTCCAGGGGGGACACTGAAGCTTTCTTT. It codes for CASRKSRGDTEAFF.